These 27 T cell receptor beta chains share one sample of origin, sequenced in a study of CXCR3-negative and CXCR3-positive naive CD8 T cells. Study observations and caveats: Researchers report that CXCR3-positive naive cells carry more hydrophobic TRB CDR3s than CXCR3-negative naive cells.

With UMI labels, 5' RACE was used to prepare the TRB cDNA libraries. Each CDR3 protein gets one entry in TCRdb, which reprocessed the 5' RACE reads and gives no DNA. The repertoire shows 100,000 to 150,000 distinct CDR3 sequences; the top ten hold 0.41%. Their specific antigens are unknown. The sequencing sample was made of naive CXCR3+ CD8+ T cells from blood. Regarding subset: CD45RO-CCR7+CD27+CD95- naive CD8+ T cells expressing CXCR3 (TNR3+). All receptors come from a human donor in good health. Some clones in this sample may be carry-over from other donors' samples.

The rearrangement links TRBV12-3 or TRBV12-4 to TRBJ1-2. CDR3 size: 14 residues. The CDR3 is CASSLGVIRNGYTF.

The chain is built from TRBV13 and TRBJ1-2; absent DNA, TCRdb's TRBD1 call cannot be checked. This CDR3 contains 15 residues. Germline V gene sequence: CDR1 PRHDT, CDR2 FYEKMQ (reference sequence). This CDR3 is CASSLGRDSFWGYTF.

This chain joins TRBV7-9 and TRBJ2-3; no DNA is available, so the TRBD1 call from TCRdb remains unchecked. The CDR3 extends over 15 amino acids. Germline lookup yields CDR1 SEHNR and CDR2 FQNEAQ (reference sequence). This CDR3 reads CASSLRQGGIDTQYF.

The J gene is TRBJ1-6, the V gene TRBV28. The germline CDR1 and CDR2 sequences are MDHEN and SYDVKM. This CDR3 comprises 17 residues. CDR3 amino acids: CASRQMKGGSYNSPLHF.

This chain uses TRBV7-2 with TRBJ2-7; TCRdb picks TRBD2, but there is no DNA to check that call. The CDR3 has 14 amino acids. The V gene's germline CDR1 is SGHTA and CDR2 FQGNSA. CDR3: CASSVTSGAREQYF.

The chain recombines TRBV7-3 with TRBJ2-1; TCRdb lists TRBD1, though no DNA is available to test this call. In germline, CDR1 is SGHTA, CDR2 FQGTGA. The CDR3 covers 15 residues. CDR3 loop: CASSLTGGTGLEQFF.

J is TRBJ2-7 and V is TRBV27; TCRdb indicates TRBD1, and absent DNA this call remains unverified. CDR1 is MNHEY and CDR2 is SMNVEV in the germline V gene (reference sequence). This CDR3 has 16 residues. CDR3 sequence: CASSWGGRESSYEQYF.

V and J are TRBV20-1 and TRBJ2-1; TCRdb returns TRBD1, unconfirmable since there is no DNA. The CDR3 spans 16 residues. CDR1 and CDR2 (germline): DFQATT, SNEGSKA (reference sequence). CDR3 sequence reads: CSATLVGHLICNEQFF.

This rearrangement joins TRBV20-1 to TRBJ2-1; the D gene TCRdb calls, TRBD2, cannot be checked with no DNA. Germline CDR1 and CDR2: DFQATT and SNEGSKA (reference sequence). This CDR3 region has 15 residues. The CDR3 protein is CSAQELAGVYNEQFF.

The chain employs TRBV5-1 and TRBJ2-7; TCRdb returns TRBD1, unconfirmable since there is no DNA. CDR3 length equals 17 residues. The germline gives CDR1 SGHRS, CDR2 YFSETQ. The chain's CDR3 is CASSPKVYRDSYYEQYF.

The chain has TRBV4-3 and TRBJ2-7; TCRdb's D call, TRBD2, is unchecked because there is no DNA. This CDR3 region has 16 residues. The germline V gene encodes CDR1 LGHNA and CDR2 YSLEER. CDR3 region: CASSQIAPPQGNEQYF.

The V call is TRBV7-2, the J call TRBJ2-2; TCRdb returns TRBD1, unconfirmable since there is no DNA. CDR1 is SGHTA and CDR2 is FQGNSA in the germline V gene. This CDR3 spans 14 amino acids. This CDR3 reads CASSFFRQDGELFF. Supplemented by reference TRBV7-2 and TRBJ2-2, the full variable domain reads GAGVSQSPSNKVTEKGKDVELRCDPISGHTALYWYRQSLGQGLEFLIYFQGNSAPDKSGLPSDRFSAERTGGSVSTLTIQRTQQEDSAVYLCASSFFRQDGELFFGEGSRLTVL.

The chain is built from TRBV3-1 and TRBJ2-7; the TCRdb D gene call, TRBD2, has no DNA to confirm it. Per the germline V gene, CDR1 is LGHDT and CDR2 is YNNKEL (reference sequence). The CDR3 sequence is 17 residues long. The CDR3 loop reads CASSDTGTSGRFQEQYF.

The CDR3 sequence: CASSPRLVNTGELFF. This rearrangement joins TRBV9 to TRBJ2-2; TCRdb names TRBD2, which stays unverified in the absence of DNA. Germline assignment: CDR1 SGDLS and CDR2 YYNGEE. This CDR3 spans 15 amino acids.

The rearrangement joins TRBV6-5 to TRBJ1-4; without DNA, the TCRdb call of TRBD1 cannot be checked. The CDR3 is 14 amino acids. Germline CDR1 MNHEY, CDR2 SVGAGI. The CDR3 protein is CASSYSRQGVKLFF.

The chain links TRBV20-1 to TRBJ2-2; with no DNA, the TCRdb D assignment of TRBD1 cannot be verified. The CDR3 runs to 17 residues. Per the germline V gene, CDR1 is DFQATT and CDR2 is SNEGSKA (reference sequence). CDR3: CSARDSAWTGLVGELFF.

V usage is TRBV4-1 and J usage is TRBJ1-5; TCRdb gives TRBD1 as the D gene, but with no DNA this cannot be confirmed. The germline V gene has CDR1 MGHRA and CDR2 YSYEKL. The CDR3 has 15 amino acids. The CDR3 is CASSPRTGMHQPQHF.

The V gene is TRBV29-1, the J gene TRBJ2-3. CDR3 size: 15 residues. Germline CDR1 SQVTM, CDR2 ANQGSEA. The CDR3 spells CSVDPTSLSTDTQYF.

This chain's CDR3 is CSVVFRSSGNAYSYEQYF. The chain combines TRBV29-1 with TRBJ2-7; TCRdb proposes TRBD2, but this gene call is untestable without DNA. Germline V gene sequence: CDR1 SQVTM, CDR2 ANQGSEA. The CDR3 has 18 amino acids.

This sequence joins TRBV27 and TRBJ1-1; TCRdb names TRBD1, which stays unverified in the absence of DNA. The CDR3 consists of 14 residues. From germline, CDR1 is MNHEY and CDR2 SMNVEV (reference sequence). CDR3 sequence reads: CASRHRGVNTEAFF.

The CDR3: CSARTTGLYEQYF. The V gene is TRBV20-1, the J gene TRBJ2-7; without DNA, the TCRdb call of TRBD2 cannot be checked. Germline CDR1 and CDR2: DFQATT and SNEGSKA (reference sequence). The CDR3 totals 13 residues.

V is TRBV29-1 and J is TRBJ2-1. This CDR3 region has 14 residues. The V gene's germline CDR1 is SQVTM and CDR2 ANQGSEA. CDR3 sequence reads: CSVVSGESYNEQFF.

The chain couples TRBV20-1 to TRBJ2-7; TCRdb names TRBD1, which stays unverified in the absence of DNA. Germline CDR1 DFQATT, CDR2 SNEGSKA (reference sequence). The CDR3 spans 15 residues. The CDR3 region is CSARDWVGQVYEQYF.

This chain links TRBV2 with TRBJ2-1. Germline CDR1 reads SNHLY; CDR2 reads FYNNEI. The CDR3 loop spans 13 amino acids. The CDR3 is CASSPDAHNEQFF. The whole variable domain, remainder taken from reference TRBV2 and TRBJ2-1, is EPEVTQTPSHQVTQMGQEVILRCVPISNHLYFYWYRQILGQKVEFLVSFYNNEISEKSEIFDDQFSVERPDGSNFTLKIRSTKLEDSAMYFCASSPDAHNEQFFGPGTRLTVL.

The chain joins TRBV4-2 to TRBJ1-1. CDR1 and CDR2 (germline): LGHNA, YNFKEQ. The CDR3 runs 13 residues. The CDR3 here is CASSQWGSTEAFF.

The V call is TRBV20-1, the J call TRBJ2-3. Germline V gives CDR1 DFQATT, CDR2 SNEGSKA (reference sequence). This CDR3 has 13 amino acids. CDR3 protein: CSARDRETYTQYF.

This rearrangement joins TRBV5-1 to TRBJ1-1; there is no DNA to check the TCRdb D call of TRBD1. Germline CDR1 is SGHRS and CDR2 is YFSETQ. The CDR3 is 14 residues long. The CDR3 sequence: CASSPGQGATEAFF.